These 18 T cell receptor beta chains came from one sample sequenced in a study of blood T cells in healthy people across ages (dated by TCRdb to the mid-2010s). The receptor library was made with 5' RACE. The instrument was an Illumina HiSeq 2500. A second roughly 6 to 11 cycle PCR used a sample-barcoded 5' primer and a J-beta primer mix. The raw public reads went through TCRdb reprocessing: fastp at Q25, MiXCR clone calling, in-frame beta chains kept. Each CDR3 protein appears once, grouped with its most common genes and DNA. The sample records approximately 690,000 distinct CDR3 sequences, around two fifths of which are singletons. The ten biggest clones cover about 30% of the sample. Sequenced input: blood. All receptors derive from a man aged 80 or over in good health.

This clonotype has a handful of counts. The chain joins TRBV25-1 to TRBJ2-3; D call uncertain. V was cut by 6 bases and J by 0 bases, with 10 bases left in between. CDR1 is MGHDK and CDR2 is SYGVNS in the germline V gene. This CDR3 has 14 residues. Written as DNA, the CDR3 is TGTGCCAGCAGAGCAGCAACTAGCACAGATACGCAGTATTTT. This encodes CASRAATSTDTQYF.

This clonotype was counted a few times. V gene TRBV3-1 combines with J gene TRBJ2-2; the D gene could be TRBD1 or TRBD2 (7 bases each). The germline V gene encodes CDR1 LGHDT and CDR2 YNNKEL (reference sequence). V dropped 1 base and J dropped 6 bases, with 15 bases sitting between them. This CDR3 has 16 residues. This CDR3 is CASSQVTPGGAGELFF. The CDR3, as DNA: TGTGCCAGCAGCCAAGTAACACCAGGGGGGGCCGGGGAGCTGTTTTTT.

This clonotype showed up many times. V is TRBV20-1 and J is TRBJ2-1; D is perhaps TRBD1 (5 bases). This CDR3 region has 14 residues. V was pared by 5 bases and J by 4 bases, with 15 bases between. Germline lookup yields CDR1 DFQATT and CDR2 SNEGSKA (reference sequence). The CDR3: CSALIREFYNEQFF. In nucleotides, the CDR3 is TGCAGTGCTCTAATCAGGGAATTTTACAATGAGCAGTTCTTC.

The V call is TRBV29-1, the J call TRBJ2-7, with TRBD1 matching over 9 bases. The V segment lost 7 bases and the J segment 3 bases; nucleotides outside the gene matches: 4. From germline, CDR1 is SQVTM and CDR2 ANQGSEA. The CDR3 has 12 residues. CDR3 in amino acids: CSATGGIYEQYF. The CDR3 DNA is TGCAGCGCTACAGGGGGCATCTACGAGCAGTACTTC.

V is TRBV20-1 and J is TRBJ1-6; 8 positions match TRBD1. Germline CDR1 reads DFQATT; CDR2 reads SNEGSKA (reference sequence). CDR3 length: 16 residues. The J segment lost 7 bases and the V segment lost 3 bases, leaving 11 bases of the junction unmatched. Written as DNA, the CDR3 is TGCAGTGCTAGGGCCCGGACAGGGAAGAGGAATTCACCCCTCCACTTT. Its translation is CSARARTGKRNSPLHF.

The chain has TRBV12-3 or TRBV12-4 and TRBJ2-1; D remains unclear. V lost 6 bases and J lost 10, with 13 bases in between. This CDR3 has 12 amino acids. This chain's CDR3 is CASRLRPDEQFF. As DNA, the CDR3 is TGTGCCAGCAGATTAAGGCCAGACGAGCAGTTCTTC.

J is TRBJ2-5 and V is TRBV29-1; no firm D call. The germline gives CDR1 SQVTM, CDR2 ANQGSEA. This CDR3 comprises 12 residues. With 3 bases removed from V and 13 bases from J, the gap between germline ends came to 18 bases. CDR3 sequence: CSVELIGDERYF. The CDR3 nucleotides are TGCAGCGTTGAGTTAATCGGTGATGAGAGGTACTTC.

This clonotype has a count of ten or more. The chain couples TRBV7-2 to TRBJ2-5; D might be TRBD1 or TRBD2, each matching 5 bases. V was clipped by 5 bases and J by 2 bases, with 9 bases between them. The germline V gene has CDR1 SGHTA and CDR2 FQGNSA. This CDR3 has 13 amino acids. CDR3 amino acids: CASSRDQQETQYF. The CDR3 coding sequence is TGTGCCAGCAGCCGGGACCAACAAGAGACCCAGTACTTC.

This clonotype was seen a handful of times. Here the CDR3 DNA reads TGTGCCAGCAGCTTGGGAGTAGTAGGGTCCTACGAGCAGTACTTC. It is translated as CASSLGVVGSYEQYF. This chain joins TRBV5-5 and TRBJ2-7; no reliable D call. With 0 bases removed from V and 1 base from J, the gap between germline ends came to 11 bases. The CDR3 runs to 15 residues. From germline, CDR1 is SGHKS and CDR2 YYEKEE (reference sequence).

This clonotype came up many times. Here the CDR3 DNA reads TGCGCCAGCAGCCCTCGGGAGGTATCCACAGATACGCAGTATTTT. This encodes CASSPREVSTDTQYF. The chain recombines TRBV4-3 with TRBJ2-3; the match to TRBD2 covers 7 bases. This CDR3 comprises 15 residues. Germline V lookup: CDR1 LGHNA, CDR2 YSLEER. V trimming: 4 bases; J trimming: 2 bases; junction bases outside the gene matches: 6.

This chain links TRBV7-9 with TRBJ2-7, with 12 bases fitting TRBD1. V lost 4 bases and J lost 4; bases outside the gene matches: 17. The CDR3 totals 19 residues. Germline values: CDR1 SEHNR, CDR2 FQNEAQ (reference sequence). The CDR3 sequence is CASSYDRGGTGGSLYEQYF. CDR3 DNA: TGTGCCAGCAGCTACGACAGGGGGGGGACAGGGGGCAGTCTGTACGAGCAGTACTTC.

The chain employs TRBV4-2 and TRBJ2-1; TRBD2 matches 8 bases. Germline loops: CDR1 LGHNA, CDR2 YNFKEQ. The CDR3 consists of 19 residues. Unmatched junction bases numbered 17, after V lost 0 bases and J lost 7 bases. In nucleotides, the CDR3 is TGTGCCAGCAGCCAAGATGGGGGGTGGTTGGCGGGGGGTATGAATGAGCAGTTCTTC. Amino acid sequence: CASSQDGGWLAGGMNEQFF.

This clonotype was seen only a few times. V is TRBV30 and J is TRBJ2-1, with a weak D call TRBD1 (8 bases). The CDR3 sequence is 12 residues long. Trimming removed 0 bases at V and 10 bases at J, with 10 bases between. Germline V gene data show CDR1 as GTSNPN and CDR2 as SVGIG (reference sequence). CDR3 in DNA: TGTGCCTGGAGTGTACAGGGGGGGGAGCAGTTCTTC. It yields the protein CAWSVQGGEQFF.

The V call is TRBV20-1, the J call TRBJ2-5, with D perhaps TRBD1 or TRBD2 (5 bases each). Germline-derived CDR1 and CDR2 are DFQATT and SNEGSKA (reference sequence). This CDR3 region has 16 residues. The ends were cut back, 0 bases at V and 6 bases at J, with 20 bases in the middle. The CDR3 DNA is TGCAGTGCTAGAGATACCGGTCCCGGGACGGGAAAGACCCAGTACTTC. Protein: CSARDTGPGTGKTQYF.

This clonotype was detected a few times. V is TRBV4-2 and J is TRBJ2-5; 8 nucleotides line up with TRBD1. The J call is uncertain, as TRBJ2-7 better fits the DNA end. This CDR3 is built from 16 residues. The V gene's germline CDR1 is LGHNA and CDR2 YNFKEQ. DNA of the CDR3: TGTGCCAGCAGCCCCCGCCTCATACAGGGGGACTACGAGCAGTACTTC. As protein: CASSPRLIQGDYEQYF.

J is TRBJ2-1 and V is TRBV4-3; D is tentatively TRBD1 or TRBD2 (6 bases each). Trimming cost V 1 base and J 3 bases, with 13 bases left between them. Germline assignment: CDR1 LGHNA and CDR2 YSLEER. The CDR3 extends over 16 amino acids. The DNA of the CDR3 is TGCGCCAGCAGCCAAGTTGGGGGGCAGTTCTACAATGAGCAGTTCTTC. This gives the protein CASSQVGGQFYNEQFF.

This clonotype has at least ten counts. This chain uses TRBV29-1 with TRBJ2-4, with D unresolved. This CDR3 has 11 amino acids. Trimming shortened V by 5 bases and J by 7 bases, and 9 bases separated the two germline ends. The V gene's germline CDR1 is SQVTM and CDR2 ANQGSEA. The CDR3 nucleotides read TGCAGCGTTCTGGTCCCTAACATTCAGTACTTC. Its translation is CSVLVPNIQYF. Looking up the rest from reference TRBV29-1 and TRBJ2-4 gives the full variable domain: SAVISQKPSRDICQRGTSLTIQCQVDSQVTMMFWYRQQPGQSLTLIATANQGSEATYESGFVIDKFPISRPNLTFSTLTVSNMSPEDSSIYLCSVLVPNIQYFGAGTRLSVL.

The chain has TRBV29-1 and TRBJ2-5; D not resolved. CDR1 SQVTM and CDR2 ANQGSEA come from the germline V gene. V shed 3 bases and J shed 2 bases, with 7 bases lying between them. The CDR3 totals 12 residues. CDR3 sequence: CSVEGLQETQYF. In DNA, the CDR3 is TGCAGCGTTGAGGGCTTACAAGAGACCCAGTACTTC.